The rows below give T cell receptor beta chains drawn from one sample of a study of blood T cell repertoires in COVID-19. Sequencing used immunoSEQ multiplex PCR; TCRdb keeps in-frame clones, though not all of them. Seen here are around 250,000 clones, 91% observed once, and the top ten hold approximately 2.7%. Sequenced: PBMCs or T cells enriched from blood (not recorded which). The receptors shown here come from a middle-aged man who had been exposed to COVID-19. CDR3s include the opening cysteine and the closing phenylalanine or tryptophan. The order of the fields is J gene, clone size, D gene, V gene, CDR3 DNA, CDR3 protein. A D gene is named only where the DNA matches it firmly. Clone size is given for some rows only: seen once, a few or many times, or a class if the clone is expanded.

j_gene: TRBJ2-4
abundance: NA
d_gene: TRBD1
v_gene: TRBV5-1
CDR3nt: TGCGCCAGCAGCCCGGGGACAGGGGAAAACATTCAGTACTTC
CDR3aa: CASSPGTGENIQYF

j_gene: TRBJ2-5
abundance: NA
d_gene: TRBD1
v_gene: TRBV6-2/TRBV6-3
CDR3nt: TGTGCCAGCAGTTACGACAGGGGGCGCCTTCAAGAGACCCAGTACTTC
CDR3aa: CASSYDRGRLQETQYF

j_gene: TRBJ1-2
abundance: NA
d_gene: TRBD1
v_gene: TRBV5-1
CDR3nt: TGCGCCAGCAGCGCCGGGACAGGGCATGGCTACACCTTC
CDR3aa: CASSAGTGHGYTF

j_gene: TRBJ2-1
abundance: NA
d_gene: TRBD1
v_gene: TRBV28
CDR3nt: TGTGCCAGCAGTTTCTTTTTTCAGGGGACAGGAGAGCAGTTCTTC
CDR3aa: CASSFFFQGTGEQFF

j_gene: TRBJ1-1
abundance: NA
d_gene: NA
v_gene: TRBV3-1/TRBV3-2
CDR3nt: TGTGCCAGCAGCACCGGGGGGGCAGCTTTCTTT
CDR3aa: CASSTGGAAFF

j_gene: TRBJ2-2
abundance: NA
d_gene: NA
v_gene: TRBV7-2
CDR3nt: TGTGCCAGCAGCTCGAGAGGTCAGGGGTTGAACACCGGGGAGCTGTTTTTT
CDR3aa: CASSSRGQGLNTGELFF

j_gene: TRBJ2-6
abundance: NA
d_gene: NA
v_gene: TRBV28
CDR3nt: TGTGCCAGCGGATCACAGGGTAGGGGGGCCAACGTCCTGACTTTC
CDR3aa: CASGSQGRGANVLTF

j_gene: TRBJ1-1
abundance: once
d_gene: NA
v_gene: TRBV29-1
CDR3nt: TGCAGCGTCGCCGCCGGGGATTTAGGAGCTTTCTTT
CDR3aa: CSVAAGDLGAFF

j_gene: TRBJ2-5
abundance: once
d_gene: TRBD2
v_gene: TRBV5-7
CDR3nt: TGTGCCAGCAGCCTTCGGGAGGAAGAGACCCAGTACTTC
CDR3aa: CASSLREEETQYF

j_gene: TRBJ1-4
abundance: NA
d_gene: TRBD1
v_gene: TRBV27
CDR3nt: TGTGCCAGCAGATTAGACAGACAGGGATTGGGGAAACTGTTTTTT
CDR3aa: CASRLDRQGLGKLFF

j_gene: TRBJ1-5
abundance: NA
d_gene: TRBD1
v_gene: TRBV24-1
CDR3nt: TGTGCCACCCGCACAGGGGAGGATCAGCCCCAGCATTTT
CDR3aa: CATRTGEDQPQHF

j_gene: TRBJ1-2
abundance: once
d_gene: NA
v_gene: TRBV7-3
CDR3nt: TGTGCCAGCAAAGAGGCTCCGGGGGATAACTATGGCTACACCTTC
CDR3aa: CASKEAPGDNYGYTF

j_gene: TRBJ1-2
abundance: NA
d_gene: TRBD1
v_gene: TRBV2
CDR3nt: TGTGCCAGCAGTGAATTACAGACAGGGGTGCATGGCTACACCTTC
CDR3aa: CASSELQTGVHGYTF

j_gene: TRBJ2-5
abundance: NA
d_gene: NA
v_gene: TRBV2
CDR3nt: TGTGCCAGCAGTAAACTACACGGGGTTGGGGAGACCCAGTACTTC
CDR3aa: CASSKLHGVGETQYF

j_gene: TRBJ2-1
abundance: NA
d_gene: NA
v_gene: TRBV10-1
CDR3nt: TGCGCCAGCAGTGAGTCGAACAGCGGCCTCGCCAATGAGCAGTTCTTC
CDR3aa: CASSESNSGLANEQFF

j_gene: TRBJ2-5
abundance: NA
d_gene: TRBD2
v_gene: TRBV5-4
CDR3nt: TGTGCCAGCAGCTTGGGGCGGGAGGTAGGAGAGACCCAGTACTTC
CDR3aa: CASSLGREVGETQYF

j_gene: TRBJ2-5
abundance: once
d_gene: NA
v_gene: TRBV11-3
CDR3nt: TGTGCCACGCAAGACAGCGCCCACCAAGAGACCCAGTACTTC
CDR3aa: CATQDSAHQETQYF

j_gene: TRBJ1-1
abundance: NA
d_gene: NA
v_gene: TRBV7-9
CDR3nt: TGTGCCAGCAGCCCAATAAACCAGGGTCTTAAGGGAGCTTTCTTT
CDR3aa: CASSPINQGLKGAFF

j_gene: TRBJ2-7
abundance: once
d_gene: TRBD1
v_gene: TRBV7-2
CDR3nt: TGTGCCAGCAGCGAGGCCGGGACAGGAAACTACGAGCAGTACTTC
CDR3aa: CASSEAGTGNYEQYF

j_gene: TRBJ2-5
abundance: once
d_gene: TRBD2
v_gene: TRBV28
CDR3nt: TGTGCCAGCAGCCCCTTGGGGGGAGGGCCCCTTGAGACCCAGTACTTC
CDR3aa: CASSPLGGGPLETQYF

j_gene: TRBJ2-7
abundance: NA
d_gene: NA
v_gene: TRBV28
CDR3nt: TGTGCCAGCAGTCCCGTAGCGGAGAGCTCCTACGAGCAGTACTTC
CDR3aa: CASSPVAESSYEQYF

j_gene: TRBJ1-2
abundance: NA
d_gene: NA
v_gene: TRBV5-1
CDR3nt: TGCGCCAGCAGCTTGGAGGCAGGGGACTATGGCTACACCTTC
CDR3aa: CASSLEAGDYGYTF

j_gene: TRBJ2-1
abundance: NA
d_gene: TRBD2
v_gene: TRBV6-5
CDR3nt: TGTGCCAGCCGGCGGGAGGTCTCTGAGCAGTTCTTC
CDR3aa: CASRREVSEQFF

j_gene: TRBJ2-2
abundance: NA
d_gene: NA
v_gene: TRBV12-5
CDR3nt: TGTGCTAGTGGTTTGTCGGCAGGGAACACCGGGGAGCTGTTTTTT
CDR3aa: CASGLSAGNTGELFF

j_gene: TRBJ2-7
abundance: NA
d_gene: NA
v_gene: TRBV2
CDR3nt: TGTGCCAGCAAGGAGGGAGAACCCTACGAGCAGTACTTC
CDR3aa: CASKEGEPYEQYF

j_gene: TRBJ1-5
abundance: NA
d_gene: NA
v_gene: TRBV6-1
CDR3nt: TGTGCCAGCAGTGAATCCAGGGTTCGGAATCAGCCCCAGCATTTT
CDR3aa: CASSESRVRNQPQHF

j_gene: TRBJ2-1
abundance: NA
d_gene: TRBD2
v_gene: TRBV27
CDR3nt: TGTGCCAGCAGCCCCTTACTAGCGGGAGGACCATACAATGAGCAGTTCTTC
CDR3aa: CASSPLLAGGPYNEQFF

j_gene: TRBJ1-1
abundance: NA
d_gene: NA
v_gene: TRBV11-2
CDR3nt: TGTGCCAGCAGCTTAGATCGTGGCGGGGAAGCTTTCTTT
CDR3aa: CASSLDRGGEAFF

j_gene: TRBJ2-7
abundance: NA
d_gene: NA
v_gene: TRBV6-5
CDR3nt: TGTGCCAGCAGTTACTCGGGGTTAGCGGAGATCTACGAGCAGTACTTC
CDR3aa: CASSYSGLAEIYEQYF

j_gene: TRBJ2-2
abundance: few
d_gene: TRBD1
v_gene: TRBV6-6
CDR3nt: TGTGCCAGCAGTCTAAAGGGATGGATAGGGGGCGCACCGGGTGGGCTGTTTTTT
CDR3aa: CASSLKGWIGGAPGGLFF

j_gene: TRBJ2-3
abundance: NA
d_gene: TRBD2
v_gene: TRBV12-5
CDR3nt: TGTGCTAGTGGTTTGGTAGTATCTCTAGCGGGAGGGAGCACAGATACGCAGTATTTT
CDR3aa: CASGLVVSLAGGSTDTQYF

j_gene: TRBJ1-6
abundance: NA
d_gene: NA
v_gene: TRBV27
CDR3nt: TGTGCCAGCAGTCCCCGGGGACTGAACTATAATTCACCCCTCCACTTT
CDR3aa: CASSPRGLNYNSPLHF

j_gene: TRBJ2-6
abundance: NA
d_gene: TRBD1
v_gene: TRBV18
CDR3nt: TGTGCCAGCTCACCCCGGGACAGGTTGAACTCTGGGGCCAACGTCCTGACTTTC
CDR3aa: CASSPRDRLNSGANVLTF

j_gene: TRBJ1-1
abundance: NA
d_gene: NA
v_gene: TRBV10-3
CDR3nt: TGTGCCATCAGACCAGGGATCCTAAGTAACACTGAAGCTTTCTTT
CDR3aa: CAIRPGILSNTEAFF

j_gene: TRBJ2-7
abundance: NA
d_gene: TRBD1
v_gene: TRBV10-2
CDR3nt: TGCGCTAGCAGGGGGCAGAGCTCCTACGAGCAGTACTTC
CDR3aa: CASRGQSSYEQYF

j_gene: TRBJ2-3
abundance: few
d_gene: NA
v_gene: TRBV27
CDR3nt: TGTGCCAGCAGTTTACTTCTTAGCACAGATACGCAGTATTTT
CDR3aa: CASSLLLSTDTQYF

j_gene: TRBJ2-1
abundance: once
d_gene: NA
v_gene: TRBV9
CDR3nt: TGTGCCAGCAGCGTTCTCGTTACAGGGCGGAATGAGCAGTTCTTC
CDR3aa: CASSVLVTGRNEQFF

j_gene: TRBJ2-1
abundance: NA
d_gene: TRBD2
v_gene: TRBV4-2
CDR3nt: TGTGCCAGCAGCCAAGCTCAGGGACTAGGGAATGAGCAGTTCTTC
CDR3aa: CASSQAQGLGNEQFF

j_gene: TRBJ2-3
abundance: once
d_gene: NA
v_gene: TRBV15
CDR3nt: TGTGCCACCAGCAGAGGGGGTTTCAGGGGAACGACAGATACGCAGTATTTT
CDR3aa: CATSRGGFRGTTDTQYF

j_gene: TRBJ1-1
abundance: NA
d_gene: NA
v_gene: TRBV21-1
CDR3nt: TGTGCCAGCAGCTATCATGGGGACAGGGGGCCTGATGAAGCTTTCTTT
CDR3aa: CASSYHGDRGPDEAFF

j_gene: TRBJ2-2
abundance: NA
d_gene: TRBD1
v_gene: TRBV28
CDR3nt: TGTGCCAGCAGGACAGGGGTGAACACCGGGGAGCTGTTTTTT
CDR3aa: CASRTGVNTGELFF

j_gene: TRBJ2-7
abundance: once
d_gene: TRBD1
v_gene: TRBV6-2/TRBV6-3
CDR3nt: TGTGCCAGCATCCCCGACAGGGCCACCTACGAGCAGTACTTC
CDR3aa: CASIPDRATYEQYF

j_gene: TRBJ2-4
abundance: NA
d_gene: NA
v_gene: TRBV7-9
CDR3nt: TGTGCCAGCGGGCAGGGCAAAAACATTCAGTACTTC
CDR3aa: CASGQGKNIQYF

j_gene: TRBJ2-2
abundance: once
d_gene: TRBD1
v_gene: TRBV4-1
CDR3nt: TGCGCCAGCAACCCCCGAGGGACAGCTACCGGGGAGCTGTTTTTT
CDR3aa: CASNPRGTATGELFF

j_gene: TRBJ2-3
abundance: NA
d_gene: TRBD2
v_gene: TRBV19
CDR3nt: TGTGCCAGTACCCGATCTGCGGGAGGGCCTACAGATACGCAGTATTTT
CDR3aa: CASTRSAGGPTDTQYF

j_gene: TRBJ2-1
abundance: NA
d_gene: NA
v_gene: TRBV7-6
CDR3nt: TGTGCCAGCAGCTTAGGTACAGGGCACTCCTACAATGAGCAGTTCTTC
CDR3aa: CASSLGTGHSYNEQFF

j_gene: TRBJ1-2
abundance: NA
d_gene: NA
v_gene: TRBV7-8
CDR3nt: TGTGCCAGCAGCCCCGGGGGCTATGGCTACACCTTC
CDR3aa: CASSPGGYGYTF

j_gene: TRBJ1-4
abundance: NA
d_gene: NA
v_gene: TRBV29-1
CDR3nt: TGCAGCGTTGAAGAACAGGCTAATGAAAAACTGTTTTTT
CDR3aa: CSVEEQANEKLFF

j_gene: TRBJ1-5
abundance: NA
d_gene: NA
v_gene: TRBV11-2
CDR3nt: TGTGCCAGCAGCTTAGTCCAGGGAGGTCAGCCCCAGCATTTT
CDR3aa: CASSLVQGGQPQHF

j_gene: TRBJ1-5
abundance: NA
d_gene: TRBD1
v_gene: TRBV28
CDR3nt: TGTGCCAGCAGAGATTACAGGGGCCGCCATCAGCCCCAGCATTTT
CDR3aa: CASRDYRGRHQPQHF

j_gene: TRBJ1-5
abundance: NA
d_gene: NA
v_gene: TRBV28
CDR3nt: TGTGCCAGCAGCGACACCTATAGCAATCAGCCCCAGCATTTT
CDR3aa: CASSDTYSNQPQHF

j_gene: TRBJ2-7
abundance: once
d_gene: TRBD1
v_gene: TRBV9
CDR3nt: TGTGCCAGCAGCGTAGAATTAGGGGGCCGGGACGAGCAGTACTTC
CDR3aa: CASSVELGGRDEQYF

j_gene: TRBJ2-1
abundance: NA
d_gene: NA
v_gene: TRBV7-9
CDR3nt: TGTGCCAGCATCTTGGGACAAGGATACAATGAGCAGTTCTTC
CDR3aa: CASILGQGYNEQFF

j_gene: TRBJ2-1
abundance: NA
d_gene: TRBD2
v_gene: TRBV24-1
CDR3nt: TGTGCCACCAGGGGACTAGCGGGCGGTGAGCAGTTCTTC
CDR3aa: CATRGLAGGEQFF